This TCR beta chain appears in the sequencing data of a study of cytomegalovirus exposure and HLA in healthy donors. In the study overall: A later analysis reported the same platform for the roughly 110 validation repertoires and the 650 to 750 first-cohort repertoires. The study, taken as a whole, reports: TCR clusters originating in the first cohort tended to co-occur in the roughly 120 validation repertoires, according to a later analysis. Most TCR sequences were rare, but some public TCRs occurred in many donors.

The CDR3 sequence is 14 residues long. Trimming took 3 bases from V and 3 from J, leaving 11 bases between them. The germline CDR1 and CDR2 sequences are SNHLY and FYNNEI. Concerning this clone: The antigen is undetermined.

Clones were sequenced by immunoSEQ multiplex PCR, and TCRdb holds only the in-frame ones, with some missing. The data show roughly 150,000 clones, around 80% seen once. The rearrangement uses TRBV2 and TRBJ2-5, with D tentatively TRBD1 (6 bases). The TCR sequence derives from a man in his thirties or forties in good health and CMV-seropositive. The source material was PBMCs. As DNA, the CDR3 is TGTGCCAGCAGTGAGGGAAGGGGGAAAGAGACCCAGTACTTC. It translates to CASSEGRGKETQYF.